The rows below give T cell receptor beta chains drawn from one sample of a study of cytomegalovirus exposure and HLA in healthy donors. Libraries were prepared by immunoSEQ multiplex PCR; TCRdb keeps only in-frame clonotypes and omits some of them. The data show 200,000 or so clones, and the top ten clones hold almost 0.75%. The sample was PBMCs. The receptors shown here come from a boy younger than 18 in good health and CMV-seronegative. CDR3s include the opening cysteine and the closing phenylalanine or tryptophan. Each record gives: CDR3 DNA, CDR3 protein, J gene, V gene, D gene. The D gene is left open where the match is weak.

cdr3_nt: TGTGCCAGTAGTACTCGCCCGGGGGGGGAGACCCAGTACTTC
cdr3_aa: CASSTRPGGETQYF
j_call: TRBJ2-5
v_call: TRBV19
d_call: TRBD2

cdr3_nt: TGTGCCAGCAGCTTCCGGGACAGGGGAGACATAGCGAACACCGGGGAGCTGTTTTTT
cdr3_aa: CASSFRDRGDIANTGELFF
j_call: TRBJ2-2
v_call: TRBV7-9
d_call: TRBD1

cdr3_nt: TGTGCCTGGAGAGGTTCTAGCGGGTCTATTCAGTACTTC
cdr3_aa: CAWRGSSGSIQYF
j_call: TRBJ2-4
v_call: TRBV30
d_call: TRBD2

cdr3_nt: TGTGCCAGCAGCTTACTTACGCCAGGGTACACTTTCTTT
cdr3_aa: CASSLLTPGYTFF
j_call: TRBJ1-1
v_call: TRBV7-9
d_call: .

cdr3_nt: TGTGCCAGCAGGCTGGCCAGAAGCGACACTGAAGCTTTCTTT
cdr3_aa: CASRLARSDTEAFF
j_call: TRBJ1-1
v_call: TRBV28
d_call: .

cdr3_nt: TGTGCCATCAAGAGGGCGGACGGTGAAGCTTTCTTT
cdr3_aa: CAIKRADGEAFF
j_call: TRBJ1-1
v_call: TRBV10-3
d_call: .

cdr3_nt: TGCGCCAGCAGCTCCCGGAGGACGGGGGGGCCCGTTTCCGCAGATACGCAGTATTTT
cdr3_aa: CASSSRRTGGPVSADTQYF
j_call: TRBJ2-3
v_call: TRBV5-1
d_call: TRBD2

cdr3_nt: TGTGCCACTGGAGCGGGACAGGATTACACCGGGGAGCTGTTTTTT
cdr3_aa: CATGAGQDYTGELFF
j_call: TRBJ2-2
v_call: TRBV4-2
d_call: .

cdr3_nt: TGTGCCAGGGGCCACTACGAGCAGTACTTC
cdr3_aa: CARGHYEQYF
j_call: TRBJ2-7
v_call: TRBV6-6
d_call: .

cdr3_nt: TGTGCCAGCAGCTTCCAAGTCAGGGAAGCTAATGAAAAACTGTTTTTT
cdr3_aa: CASSFQVREANEKLFF
j_call: TRBJ1-4
v_call: TRBV13
d_call: .

cdr3_nt: TGTGCCAGCAGCCCGCGGCTTGGGGGGGACTACGAGCAGTACTTC
cdr3_aa: CASSPRLGGDYEQYF
j_call: TRBJ2-7
v_call: TRBV7-2
d_call: TRBD2

cdr3_nt: TGTGCCAGCAGCGGCCAGAGGGAAAACATTCAGTACTTC
cdr3_aa: CASSGQRENIQYF
j_call: TRBJ2-4
v_call: TRBV5-4
d_call: .

cdr3_nt: TGCGCCAGCAGCTTGGCGACAGCTAGCACAGATACGCAGTATTTT
cdr3_aa: CASSLATASTDTQYF
j_call: TRBJ2-3
v_call: TRBV5-1
d_call: .

cdr3_nt: TGTGCCAGCAGCCAAGATCAAGGACAGGGATTCGACGAGCAGTACTTC
cdr3_aa: CASSQDQGQGFDEQYF
j_call: TRBJ2-7
v_call: TRBV4-2
d_call: TRBD1

cdr3_nt: TGTGCCAGTAGCCCTATGTTAGGGGTACTTACTGGCTACACCTTC
cdr3_aa: CASSPMLGVLTGYTF
j_call: TRBJ1-2
v_call: TRBV19
d_call: .

cdr3_nt: TGCGCCAGCAGCCAAGATAACGGGGACGGGGGGACCCAGTACTTC
cdr3_aa: CASSQDNGDGGTQYF
j_call: TRBJ2-5
v_call: TRBV4-1
d_call: .

cdr3_nt: TGTGCCAGCAGCTTAGACTGGGGTTGGACAGAACAAGAGACCCAGTACTTC
cdr3_aa: CASSLDWGWTEQETQYF
j_call: TRBJ2-5
v_call: TRBV7-2
d_call: .

cdr3_nt: TGCGCCAGCAGCCAAACCGGGACAGGGGGTGAAAAACTGTTTTTT
cdr3_aa: CASSQTGTGGEKLFF
j_call: TRBJ1-4
v_call: TRBV4-1
d_call: TRBD1

cdr3_nt: TGTGCCAGCAAGGTCCTGGGGTTACAGGGCAATGAGCAGTTCTTC
cdr3_aa: CASKVLGLQGNEQFF
j_call: TRBJ2-1
v_call: TRBV6-5
d_call: .

cdr3_nt: TGTGCCAGCACCCGGGACACTCTCTCTGGAAACACCATATATTTT
cdr3_aa: CASTRDTLSGNTIYF
j_call: TRBJ1-3
v_call: TRBV6-5
d_call: .

cdr3_nt: TGTGCCTGGCTAAAGAGATACAGGGATTCCTATGGCTACACCTTC
cdr3_aa: CAWLKRYRDSYGYTF
j_call: TRBJ1-2
v_call: TRBV30
d_call: .

cdr3_nt: TGCGCCAGCAGCCAAGTGAGCCTCTCTGGAAACACCATATATTTT
cdr3_aa: CASSQVSLSGNTIYF
j_call: TRBJ1-3
v_call: TRBV4-3
d_call: .

cdr3_nt: TGTGCCAGCAGTTTATCGGCGGCTTACTACGAGCAGTACTTC
cdr3_aa: CASSLSAAYYEQYF
j_call: TRBJ2-7
v_call: TRBV27
d_call: .

cdr3_nt: TGTGCCAGCAGTAACTACGAGCAGTACTTC
cdr3_aa: CASSNYEQYF
j_call: TRBJ2-7
v_call: TRBV11-2
d_call: .

cdr3_nt: TGTGCCAGCAGCGCAGACAGTGACCCGACCTACGAGCAGTACTTC
cdr3_aa: CASSADSDPTYEQYF
j_call: TRBJ2-7
v_call: TRBV9
d_call: .

cdr3_nt: TGTGCCAGCAGCCCGGGGATTGAAAGGGCTCTAGATGAGCAGTTCTTC
cdr3_aa: CASSPGIERALDEQFF
j_call: TRBJ2-1
v_call: TRBV9
d_call: .

cdr3_nt: TGCGCCAGCAGCCATCCGGGGAGGGGGGTCGAGCAGTACTTC
cdr3_aa: CASSHPGRGVEQYF
j_call: TRBJ2-7
v_call: TRBV4-1
d_call: .

cdr3_nt: TGTGCCAGCAGCGTCACAGGCTCGGGGGGCTATGGCTACACCTTC
cdr3_aa: CASSVTGSGGYGYTF
j_call: TRBJ1-2
v_call: TRBV7-3
d_call: .

cdr3_nt: TGTGCCAGCAGCTCCCCCCCCGAAGAGACCCAGTACTTC
cdr3_aa: CASSSPPEETQYF
j_call: TRBJ2-5
v_call: TRBV11-2
d_call: .

cdr3_nt: TGTGCCAGCAGCTATAAGTGGAGAGAAAGGTACTACGAGCAGTACTTC
cdr3_aa: CASSYKWRERYYEQYF
j_call: TRBJ2-7
v_call: TRBV28
d_call: .

cdr3_nt: TGTGCCAGCAGCTTAGGTGGACGGCGGGGACACAATGAGCAGTTCTTC
cdr3_aa: CASSLGGRRGHNEQFF
j_call: TRBJ2-1
v_call: TRBV7-3
d_call: .

cdr3_nt: TGTGCCAGTAGTACCCGACGGAGCTCCTATAATTCACCCCTCCACTTT
cdr3_aa: CASSTRRSSYNSPLHF
j_call: TRBJ1-6
v_call: TRBV19
d_call: .

cdr3_nt: TGTGCCAGCAGTACCGGGACAGGGGCGGTCCTGCGTCTGTTCTTC
cdr3_aa: CASSTGTGAVLRLFF
j_call: TRBJ2-1
v_call: TRBV28
d_call: TRBD1

cdr3_nt: TGTGCTAGTGGTTTGGGGCCCGCGGCAGGGTGGAATGAAAAACTGTTTTTT
cdr3_aa: CASGLGPAAGWNEKLFF
j_call: TRBJ1-4
v_call: TRBV12-5
d_call: .

cdr3_nt: TGTGCCAGCAGTGAAAGCCAGGACAGTACATCACCCCTCCACTTT
cdr3_aa: CASSESQDSTSPLHF
j_call: TRBJ1-6
v_call: TRBV2
d_call: .

cdr3_nt: TGTGCCAGCAGCCGACCGACAGAGAACTATGGCTACACCTTC
cdr3_aa: CASSRPTENYGYTF
j_call: TRBJ1-2
v_call: TRBV5-4
d_call: .

cdr3_nt: TGTGCCATCAGTTTAGCGGGGAGCTCCTACGAGCAGTACTTC
cdr3_aa: CAISLAGSSYEQYF
j_call: TRBJ2-7
v_call: TRBV10-3
d_call: TRBD2

cdr3_nt: TGTGCCAGCAGCTTTAAGATGGCCAGCGTTTCACCCCTCCACTTT
cdr3_aa: CASSFKMASVSPLHF
j_call: TRBJ1-6
v_call: TRBV5-4
d_call: .

cdr3_nt: TGTGCCTGGAGTTGGGGGACAAGCCAAGAGACCCAGTACTTC
cdr3_aa: CAWSWGTSQETQYF
j_call: TRBJ2-5
v_call: TRBV30
d_call: .

cdr3_nt: TGTGCCGGGAACAGAGCGGATGATGAAGCTTTCTTT
cdr3_aa: CAGNRADDEAFF
j_call: TRBJ1-1
v_call: TRBV6-1
d_call: .

cdr3_nt: TGCGCCAGCAGCCAAGATCGTTGGACAGGCCATAACTATGGCTACACCTTC
cdr3_aa: CASSQDRWTGHNYGYTF
j_call: TRBJ1-2
v_call: TRBV4-3
d_call: TRBD1

cdr3_nt: TGTGCCAGCAGGCCCAGGGGCAATCAGCCCCAGCATTTT
cdr3_aa: CASRPRGNQPQHF
j_call: TRBJ1-5
v_call: TRBV6-1
d_call: .

cdr3_nt: TGTGCCAGCAGCTTAACGTTAGGGGACACTGAAGCTTTCTTT
cdr3_aa: CASSLTLGDTEAFF
j_call: TRBJ1-1
v_call: TRBV7-8
d_call: .

cdr3_nt: TGTGCCAGTTGGACAGCCGGGGTGTATGGCTACACCTTC
cdr3_aa: CASWTAGVYGYTF
j_call: TRBJ1-2
v_call: TRBV19
d_call: .

cdr3_nt: TGTGCCAGCAGCTTAGAGCCCCTCAGCTCCTACGAGCAGTACTTC
cdr3_aa: CASSLEPLSSYEQYF
j_call: TRBJ2-7
v_call: TRBV11-2
d_call: .

cdr3_nt: TGTGCCAGCAGCTTAGGAATGGGCAGACACACTGAAGCTTTCTTT
cdr3_aa: CASSLGMGRHTEAFF
j_call: TRBJ1-1
v_call: TRBV7-9
d_call: .

cdr3_nt: TGCGCCAGCAGCTTGGACCTGACAGGGCCTTTCGAAAAACTGTTTTTT
cdr3_aa: CASSLDLTGPFEKLFF
j_call: TRBJ1-4
v_call: TRBV5-1
d_call: TRBD1

cdr3_nt: TGTGCCAGCAGCCCAGGGCTTGATCAGGGCTACACCTTC
cdr3_aa: CASSPGLDQGYTF
j_call: TRBJ1-2
v_call: TRBV5-8
d_call: .

cdr3_nt: TGTGCCAGCAGTTCCTGGACAGCAACGAACACCGGGGAGCTGTTTTTT
cdr3_aa: CASSSWTATNTGELFF
j_call: TRBJ2-2
v_call: TRBV6-5
d_call: .

cdr3_nt: TGTGCCAGCAGCTTAGCATCGCTAGCGGAGACCCAGTACTTC
cdr3_aa: CASSLASLAETQYF
j_call: TRBJ2-5
v_call: TRBV7-2
d_call: .

cdr3_nt: TGTGCCAGCAGCTTGGACTGGACTGGGGAGCAGTACTTC
cdr3_aa: CASSLDWTGEQYF
j_call: TRBJ2-7
v_call: TRBV5-4
d_call: .

cdr3_nt: TGTGCCAGCGCCGATGTCGTCGCCGGGGGTGAAAAACTGTTTTTT
cdr3_aa: CASADVVAGGEKLFF
j_call: TRBJ1-4
v_call: TRBV2
d_call: .

cdr3_nt: TGCGCCAGCAGTGAGTCTTCCACGGGGGGATATTTGCCCCAGCATTTT
cdr3_aa: CASSESSTGGYLPQHF
j_call: TRBJ1-5
v_call: TRBV10-2
d_call: .